This T cell receptor (beta chain) came from a study of HIV-infected children after antiretroviral therapy interruption (dated by TCRdb to about 2019). Background on the whole study: The study included eight children, four on planned treatment interruption and four on continuous treatment, and all eight had a CD4+ count above 500 and a viral load below 50 copies/ml. The interruption group had a median age of around 10 years, compared with roughly 8 years in the continuous treatment group. Most participating children had recorded exposure to EBV and CMV. Interruption-arm samples came from week 0, week 12, end of interruption (week 24 or 48), and about 3 years after study end. Continuous-treatment samples were analyzed from corresponding weeks 0, 48 and 150. Alongside measurements of thymic output, the study compared TCR repertoires of children on planned treatment interruption with TCR repertoires of children on continuous antiretroviral treatment. Results the study describes overall, beyond this receptor: The small number of patients is a limitation, and caution is needed when interpreting the data. The naive CD4+ Gini coefficient rose by the end of treatment interruption, suggesting clonal expansion, and returned to baseline by 3 years. In naive CD4+ repertoires of PTI patients, reduced CDR3 sharing between time points was observed after interruption began, whereas many sequences were found to be shared between end of interruption and 3 years later. Minor non-naive CD45RA+ populations such as EMRA or stem memory cells might have been included among the sorted CD45RA+ naive cells.

The receptor library was made with 3' RACE. TCR libraries were generated from RNA by a 3' RACE protocol incorporating unique molecular identifiers so that PCR amplification bias could be corrected. As many as 12 amplicon libraries were pooled and then sequenced on an Illumina MiSeq using v2 2x250 paired-end chemistry. On the study's bioinformatics: Reads were processed with Decombinator for assignment of V and J genes and CDR3, and barcode-based correction of errors and PCR bias was applied. Before the Gini coefficient was calculated with the R ineq package, repertoires were subsampled to the same depth. Three approaches were used to assess CDR3 similarity: GLIPH, Hamming distance and a shared triplet metric. Clones were called with MiXCR by TCRdb after fastp trimmed the public reads at Q25, and only in-frame beta chains were retained. When rows share a CDR3 protein, they turn into one entry using the most common DNA and genes. TCRdb's processing, not the authors', yielded these V and J calls. This sample is represented by tens of thousands of distinct CDR3 sequences; over 6% of them were singletons. The top ten clones comprise about 0.91% of the sample.

The treatment or condition label of this sample denotes: PENTA 11 planned treatment interruption arm or continuous ART arm. Children from the United Kingdom aged 2 to 15 years who had been given at least three-drug ART for at least 24 weeks were enrolled as participants. Cryopreserved PBMCs with at least 5 million viable cells were required; several candidate patients were excluded for low viable PBMC yield. Naive CD4+ CD45RA+ CD45RO- T cells were FACS-sorted from thawed PBMCs on a FACSAria III cell sorter. After sorting, cells were fixed, and RNA was extracted with the RNeasy FFPE kit and then with the RNeasy Micro kit. The germline V gene encodes CDR1 SGHAT and CDR2 FQNNGV. From the cysteine through the phenylalanine, the CDR3 covers 16 amino acids. Solely the CDR3 DNA is kept, with 48 bases framed from the first base. The junction carries 22 bases between V and J, which are trimmed by 6 bases and 7 bases respectively.

Many counts were recorded for this clonotype. Its antigen has not been determined. Base quality data are lacking; no much larger clone is found one base away. This chain joins TRBV11-2 to TRBJ2-1; matching of 7 bases hints at TRBD2 as the D gene. The source of this sequence is a pool of human donors with HIV. The material was CD45RA+ CD4+ T cells from PBMCs, pooled from several time points, obtained from a donor given antiretroviral therapy, either interrupted or continuous. Read against the paper, the sample's cell subset or site label means: naive CD4+ CD45RA+ CD45RO- T cells. The nucleotide sequence is TGTGCCAGCAGAGGATTGAGGGGGGGAACCTTGAATGAGCAGTTCTTC. This translates into CASRGLRGGTLNEQFF.